This T cell receptor beta chain is drawn from a study of regulatory T cells in long-lasting Graves disease. This clonotype appeared many times. The TCR beta library used iRepertoire HTBI primers with Arm-PCR amplification of CDR3. TCRdb redid the calling of the multiplex PCR reads with MiXCR, one entry per CDR3 protein. This sample carries fewer than 650,000 distinct CDR3 sequences, under 20% of them seen once, and the ten largest clones take around 19%. This CDR3 region has 15 residues. CDR1 is ENHRY, CDR2 SYGVKD, per germline. The V and J ends lost 3 bases and 4 bases respectively, with 15 bases between them. Time point given: newly diagnosed GD, antithyroid drugs for less than 3 months. The TCR library was made from RNA extracted from PBMCs. These same records also appear under a second study, on T cells in Graves' hyperthyroidism and ophthalmopathy.

Sequenced here: peripheral blood mononuclear cells (PBMCs), sampled at new diagnosis, from a patient treated with antithyroid drugs. The clonotype was recovered from a woman aged 30 to 39 with Graves disease. This chain links TRBV10-3 with TRBJ1-2; D gene ambiguous. In DNA, the CDR3 is TGTGCCATCAGTGATACTGGACGCACCTTCTATGGCTACACCTTC. This gives the protein CAISDTGRTFYGYTF.